This note documents a single T cell receptor beta chain sequence. This entry belongs to a study of blood T cell repertoires in COVID-19. Background on the study: Spain, Italy and the United States supplied samples that represented acute and convalescent COVID-19. T cells, B-cell-depleted T cells, or PBMCs supplied cDNA or gDNA.

In the study's own analysis: How many nucleated cells were present was estimated from reference gene primer amplification. Assay used: immunoSEQ multiplex PCR; TCRdb lists only in-frame clones, some missing. V and J calls and clone size come straight from that table; D and trimming were deduced from the DNA. The sample comprises some 240,000 clones, 89% of which are singletons, and approximately 4.6% rests with the top ten. Germline values: CDR1 SNHLY, CDR2 FYNNEI. There are 13 residues in the CDR3. The V gene lost 6 bases and the J gene lost 0 bases, with 6 bases spanning the gap. The chain has TRBV2 and TRBJ1-3; tentatively, D is TRBD1 (5 bases). The sequence came from a woman between 35 and 50 years old who had recovered from COVID-19. Specimen: peripheral blood. The CDR3 sequence is CASRDSSGNTIYF. DNA for the CDR3: TGTGCCAGCAGAGACAGCTCTGGAAACACCATATATTTT.